Given below is one TCR beta chain in context. The data stem from a study of blood T cell repertoires in COVID-19. The wider study: Samples taken during acute and convalescent COVID-19 were collected in the United States, Italy and Spain.

Sequencing was performed with immunoSEQ multiplex PCR; in TCRdb, only in-frame clones are kept and a portion is missing. This sample carries about 250,000 clones, 85% to 90% of them seen once, and the ten largest clones take about 2%. This clonotype was obtained from a woman aged 60-75 years with COVID-19, enrolled during active disease. Sequencing was done on a sample of peripheral blood.

As DNA, the CDR3 is TGTGCCAGCAGCTTAGCTGGGGGGCAAGAGACCCAGTACTTC. This codes for CASSLAGGQETQYF. The chain carries TRBV7-6 and TRBJ2-5, with TRBD2 as a possible D gene (6 bases). Germline V gene data show CDR1 as SGHVS and CDR2 as FNYEAQ. Trimming took off 0 bases at V and 2 bases at J, with 7 bases between the two ends. This CDR3 contains 14 residues.